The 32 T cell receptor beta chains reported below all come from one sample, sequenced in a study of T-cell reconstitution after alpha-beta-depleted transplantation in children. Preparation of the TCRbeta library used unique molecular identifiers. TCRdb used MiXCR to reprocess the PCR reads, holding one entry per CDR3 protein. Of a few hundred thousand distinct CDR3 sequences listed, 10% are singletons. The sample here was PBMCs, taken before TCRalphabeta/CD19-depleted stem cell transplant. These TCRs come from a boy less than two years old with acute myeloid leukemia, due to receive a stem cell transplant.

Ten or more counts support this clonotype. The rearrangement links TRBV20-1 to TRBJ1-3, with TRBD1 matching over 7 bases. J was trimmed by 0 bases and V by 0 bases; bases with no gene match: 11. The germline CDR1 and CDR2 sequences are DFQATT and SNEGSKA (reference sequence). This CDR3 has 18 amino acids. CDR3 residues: CSARDQKYDRDSGNTIYF. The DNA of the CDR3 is TGCAGTGCTAGAGATCAAAAATACGACAGGGACTCTGGAAACACCATATATTTT.

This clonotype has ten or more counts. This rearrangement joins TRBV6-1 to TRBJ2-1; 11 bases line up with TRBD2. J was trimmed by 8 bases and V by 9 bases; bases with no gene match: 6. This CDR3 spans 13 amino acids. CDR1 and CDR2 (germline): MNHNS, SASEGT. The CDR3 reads CASTSGSRDEQFF. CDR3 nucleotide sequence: TGTGCCAGTACTAGCGGGAGCAGAGATGAGCAGTTCTTC.

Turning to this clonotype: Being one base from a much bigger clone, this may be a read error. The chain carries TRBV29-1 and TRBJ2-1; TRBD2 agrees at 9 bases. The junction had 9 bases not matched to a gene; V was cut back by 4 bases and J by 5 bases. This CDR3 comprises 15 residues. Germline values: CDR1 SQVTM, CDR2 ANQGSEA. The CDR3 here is CSVVVAGAINNEQFF. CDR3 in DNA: TGCAGCGTTGTGGTAGCGGGAGCGATAAACAATGAGCAGTTCTTC.

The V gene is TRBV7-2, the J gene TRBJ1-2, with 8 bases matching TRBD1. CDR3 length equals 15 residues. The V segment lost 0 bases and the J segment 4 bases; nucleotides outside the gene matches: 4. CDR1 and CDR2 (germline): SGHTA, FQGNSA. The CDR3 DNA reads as TGTGCCAGCAGCTTAGCGACAGGGGTCGGCTATGGCTACACCTTC. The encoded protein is CASSLATGVGYGYTF. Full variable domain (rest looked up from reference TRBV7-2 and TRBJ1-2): GAGVSQSPSNKVTEKGKDVELRCDPISGHTALYWYRQSLGQGLEFLIYFQGNSAPDKSGLPSDRFSAERTGGSVSTLTIQRTQQEDSAVYLCASSLATGVGYGYTFGSGTRLTVV.

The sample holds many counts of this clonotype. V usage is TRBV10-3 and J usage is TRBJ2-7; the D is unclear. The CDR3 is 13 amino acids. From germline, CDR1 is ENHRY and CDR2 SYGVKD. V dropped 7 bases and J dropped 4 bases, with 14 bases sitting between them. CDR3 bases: TGTGCCATCACCCCACTTGGAAGATACGAGCAGTACTTC. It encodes CAITPLGRYEQYF.

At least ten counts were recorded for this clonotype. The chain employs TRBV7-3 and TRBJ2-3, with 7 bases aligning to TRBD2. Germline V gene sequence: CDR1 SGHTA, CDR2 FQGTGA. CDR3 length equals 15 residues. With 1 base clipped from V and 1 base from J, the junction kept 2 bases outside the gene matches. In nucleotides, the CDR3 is TGTGCCAGCAGCTTAAGTCTAGCGGGCACAGATACGCAGTATTTT. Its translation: CASSLSLAGTDTQYF. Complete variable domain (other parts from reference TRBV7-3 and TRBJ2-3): GAGVSQTPSNKVTEKGKYVELRCDPISGHTALYWYRQSLGQGPEFLIYFQGTGAADDSGLPNDRFFAVRPEGSVSTLKIQRTERGDSAVYLCASSLSLAGTDTQYFGPGTRLTVL.

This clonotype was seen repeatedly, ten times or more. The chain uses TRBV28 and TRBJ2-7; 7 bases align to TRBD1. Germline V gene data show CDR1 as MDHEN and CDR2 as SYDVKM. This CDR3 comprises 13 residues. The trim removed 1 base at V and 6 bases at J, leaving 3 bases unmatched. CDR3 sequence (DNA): TGTGCCAGCAGTTTATTGACAGGGCCCGAGCAGTACTTC. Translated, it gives CASSLLTGPEQYF.

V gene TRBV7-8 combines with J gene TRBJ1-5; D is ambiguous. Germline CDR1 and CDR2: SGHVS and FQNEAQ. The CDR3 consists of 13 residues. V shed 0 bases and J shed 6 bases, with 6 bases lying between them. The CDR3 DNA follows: TGTGCCAGCAGCTTAGCCGTAGGTCAGCCCCAGCATTTT. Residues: CASSLAVGQPQHF.

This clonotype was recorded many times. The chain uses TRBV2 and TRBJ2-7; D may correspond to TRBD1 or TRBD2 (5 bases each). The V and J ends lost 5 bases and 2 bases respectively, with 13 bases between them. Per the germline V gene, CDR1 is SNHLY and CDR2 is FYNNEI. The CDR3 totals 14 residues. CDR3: CASSSLVTAYEQYF. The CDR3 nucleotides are TGTGCCAGCAGTTCACTAGTGACAGCCTACGAGCAGTACTTC.

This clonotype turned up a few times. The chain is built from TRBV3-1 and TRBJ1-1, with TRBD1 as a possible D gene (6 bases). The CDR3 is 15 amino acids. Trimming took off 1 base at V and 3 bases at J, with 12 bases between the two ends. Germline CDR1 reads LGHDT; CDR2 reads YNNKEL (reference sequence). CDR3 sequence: CASSQGAGVYTEAFF. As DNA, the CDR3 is TGTGCCAGCAGCCAAGGAGCAGGGGTGTACACTGAAGCTTTCTTT.

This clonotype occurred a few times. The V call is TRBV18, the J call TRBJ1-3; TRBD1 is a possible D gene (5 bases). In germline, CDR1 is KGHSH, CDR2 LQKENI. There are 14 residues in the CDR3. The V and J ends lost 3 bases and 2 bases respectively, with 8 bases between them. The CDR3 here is CASSPSGTGNTIYF. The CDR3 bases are TGTGCCAGCTCACCGTCAGGGACTGGAAACACCATATATTTT.

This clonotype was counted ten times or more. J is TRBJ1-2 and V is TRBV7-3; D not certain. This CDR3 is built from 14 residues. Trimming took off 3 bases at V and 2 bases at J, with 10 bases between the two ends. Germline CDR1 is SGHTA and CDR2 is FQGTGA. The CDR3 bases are TGTGCCAGCAGCTTGGATGGGTCGAACTATGGCTACACCTTC. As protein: CASSLDGSNYGYTF.

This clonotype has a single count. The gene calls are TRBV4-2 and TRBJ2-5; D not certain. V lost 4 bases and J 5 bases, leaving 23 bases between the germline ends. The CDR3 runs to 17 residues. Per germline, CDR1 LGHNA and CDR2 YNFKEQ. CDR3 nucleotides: TGTGCCAGCAGCCCCGGGCTCCTCTGCTGGGCAGGCGAGACCCAGTACTTC. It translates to CASSPGLLCWAGETQYF.

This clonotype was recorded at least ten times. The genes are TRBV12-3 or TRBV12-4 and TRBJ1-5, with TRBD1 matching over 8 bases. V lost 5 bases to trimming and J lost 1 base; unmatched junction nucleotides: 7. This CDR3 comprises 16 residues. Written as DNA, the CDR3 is TGTGCCAGCAGTCCCCAAACAGGGGGGAGCAATCAGCCCCAGCATTTT. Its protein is CASSPQTGGSNQPQHF.

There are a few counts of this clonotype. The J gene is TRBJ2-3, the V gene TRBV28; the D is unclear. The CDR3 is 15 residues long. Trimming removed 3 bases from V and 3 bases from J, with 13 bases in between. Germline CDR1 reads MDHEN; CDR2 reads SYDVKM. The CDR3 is CASSFVQSPTDTQYF. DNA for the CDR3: TGTGCCAGCAGTTTCGTCCAGAGCCCAACAGATACGCAGTATTTT. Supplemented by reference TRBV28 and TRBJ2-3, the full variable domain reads DVKVTQSSRYLVKRTGEKVFLECVQDMDHENMFWYRQDPGLGLRLIYFSYDVKMKEKGDIPEGYSVSREKKERFSLILESASTNQTSMYLCASSFVQSPTDTQYFGPGTRLTVL.

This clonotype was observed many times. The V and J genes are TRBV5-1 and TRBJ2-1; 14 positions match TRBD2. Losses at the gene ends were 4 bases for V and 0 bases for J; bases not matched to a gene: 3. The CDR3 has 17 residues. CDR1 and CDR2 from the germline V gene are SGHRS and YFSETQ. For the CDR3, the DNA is TGCGCCAGCAGCCCTGGACTAGCGGGAGGCTCCTACAATGAGCAGTTCTTC. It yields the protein CASSPGLAGGSYNEQFF.

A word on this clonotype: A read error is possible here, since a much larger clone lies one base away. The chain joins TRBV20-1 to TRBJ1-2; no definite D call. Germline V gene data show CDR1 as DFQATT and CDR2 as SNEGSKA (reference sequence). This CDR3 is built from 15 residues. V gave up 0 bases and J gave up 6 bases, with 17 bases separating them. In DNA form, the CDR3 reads TGCAGTGCTAGAGATTGGGATCGGGGTCACCATGGCTACACCTTC. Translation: CSARDWDRGHHGYTF.

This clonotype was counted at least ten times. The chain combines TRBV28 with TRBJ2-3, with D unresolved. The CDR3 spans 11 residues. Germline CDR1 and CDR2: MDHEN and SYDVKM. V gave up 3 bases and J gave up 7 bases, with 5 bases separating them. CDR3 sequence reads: CASSFLNTQYF. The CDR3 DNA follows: TGTGCCAGCAGTTTCCTTAATACGCAGTATTTT.

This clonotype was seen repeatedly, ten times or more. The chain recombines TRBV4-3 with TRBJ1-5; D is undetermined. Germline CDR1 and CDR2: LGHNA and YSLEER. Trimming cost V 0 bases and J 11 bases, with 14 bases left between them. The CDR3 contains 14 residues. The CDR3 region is CASSQDAEGRAQHF. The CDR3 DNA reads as TGCGCCAGCAGCCAAGATGCGGAGGGAAGGGCCCAGCATTTT.

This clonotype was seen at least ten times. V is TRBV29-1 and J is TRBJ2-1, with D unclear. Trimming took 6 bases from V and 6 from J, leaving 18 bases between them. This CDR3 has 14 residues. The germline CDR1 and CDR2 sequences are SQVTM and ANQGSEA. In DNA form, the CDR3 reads TGCAGCGTAGCTAAGGGTGGGTGGTCCAATGAGCAGTTCTTC. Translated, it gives CSVAKGGWSNEQFF.

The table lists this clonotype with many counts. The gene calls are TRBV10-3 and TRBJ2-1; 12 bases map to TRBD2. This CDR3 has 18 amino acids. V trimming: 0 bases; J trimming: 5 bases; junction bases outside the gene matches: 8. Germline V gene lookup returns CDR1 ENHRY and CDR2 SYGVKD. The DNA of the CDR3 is TGTGCCATCAGTGAGTCGATTGCCGGACTAGCGGGGAACAATGAGCAGTTCTTC. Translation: CAISESIAGLAGNNEQFF.

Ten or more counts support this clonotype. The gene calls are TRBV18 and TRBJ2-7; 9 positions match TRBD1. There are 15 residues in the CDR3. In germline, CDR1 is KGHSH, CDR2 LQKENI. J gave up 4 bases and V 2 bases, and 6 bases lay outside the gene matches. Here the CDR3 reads CASSPASGTGYEQYF. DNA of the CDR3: TGTGCCAGCTCACCAGCCTCCGGGACAGGGTACGAGCAGTACTTC.

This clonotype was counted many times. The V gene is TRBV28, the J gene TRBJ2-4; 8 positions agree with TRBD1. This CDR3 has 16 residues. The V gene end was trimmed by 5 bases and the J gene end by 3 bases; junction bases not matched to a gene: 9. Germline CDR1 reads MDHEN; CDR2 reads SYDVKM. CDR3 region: CASSRTPGQDKNIQYF. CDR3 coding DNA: TGTGCCAGCAGTCGGACCCCGGGACAGGACAAAAACATTCAGTACTTC.

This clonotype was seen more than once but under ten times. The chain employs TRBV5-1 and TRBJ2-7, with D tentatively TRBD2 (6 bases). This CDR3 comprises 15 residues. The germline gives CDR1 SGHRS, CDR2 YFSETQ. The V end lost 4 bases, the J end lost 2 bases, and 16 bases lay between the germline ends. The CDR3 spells CASSPQGGIPYEQYF. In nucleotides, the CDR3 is TGCGCCAGCAGCCCCCAAGGAGGGATCCCCTACGAGCAGTACTTC.

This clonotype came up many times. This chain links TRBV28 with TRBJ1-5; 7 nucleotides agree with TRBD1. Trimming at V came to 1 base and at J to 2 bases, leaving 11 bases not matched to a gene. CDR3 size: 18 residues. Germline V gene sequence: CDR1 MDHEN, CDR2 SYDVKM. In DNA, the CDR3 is TGTGCCAGCAGTTTATTTTCCCTACAGGGGAATCGCAATCAGCCCCAGCATTTT. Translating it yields CASSLFSLQGNRNQPQHF. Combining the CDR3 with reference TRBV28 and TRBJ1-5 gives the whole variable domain DVKVTQSSRYLVKRTGEKVFLECVQDMDHENMFWYRQDPGLGLRLIYFSYDVKMKEKGDIPEGYSVSREKKERFSLILESASTNQTSMYLCASSLFSLQGNRNQPQHFGDGTRLSIL.

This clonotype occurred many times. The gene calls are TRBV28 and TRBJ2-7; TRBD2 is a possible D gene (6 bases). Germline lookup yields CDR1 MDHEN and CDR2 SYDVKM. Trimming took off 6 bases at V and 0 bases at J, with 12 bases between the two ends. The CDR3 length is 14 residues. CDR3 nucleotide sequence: TGTGCCAGCAGAAGGAGGGCTAACTCCTACGAGCAGTACTTC. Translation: CASRRRANSYEQYF.

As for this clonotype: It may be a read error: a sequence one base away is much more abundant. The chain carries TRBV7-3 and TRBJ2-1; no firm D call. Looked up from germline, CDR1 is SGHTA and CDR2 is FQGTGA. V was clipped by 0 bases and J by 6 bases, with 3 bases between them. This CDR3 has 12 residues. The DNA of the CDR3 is TGTGCCAGCAGCTTAACGGCCAATGAGCAGTTCTTC. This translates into CASSLTANEQFF.

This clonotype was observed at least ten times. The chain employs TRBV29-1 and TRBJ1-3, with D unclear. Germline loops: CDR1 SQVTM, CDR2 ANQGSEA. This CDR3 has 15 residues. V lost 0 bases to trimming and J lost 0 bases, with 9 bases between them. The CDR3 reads CSVEDFQLSGNTIYF. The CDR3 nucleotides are TGCAGCGTTGAAGACTTCCAGCTCTCTGGAAACACCATATATTTT.

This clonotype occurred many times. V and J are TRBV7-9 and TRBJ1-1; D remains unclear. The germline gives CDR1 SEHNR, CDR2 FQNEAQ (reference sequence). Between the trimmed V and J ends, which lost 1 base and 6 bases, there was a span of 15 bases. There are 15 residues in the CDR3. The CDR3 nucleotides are TGTGCCAGCAGCTTAGAGCGGCAGTCAAACGCTGAAGCTTTCTTT. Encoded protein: CASSLERQSNAEAFF.

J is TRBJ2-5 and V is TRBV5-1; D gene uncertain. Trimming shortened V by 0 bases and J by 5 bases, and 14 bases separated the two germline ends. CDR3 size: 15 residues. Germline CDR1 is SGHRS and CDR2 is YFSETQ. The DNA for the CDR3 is TGCGCCAGCAGCTTGGCCGATTACCTGGGGGAGACCCAGTACTTC. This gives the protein CASSLADYLGETQYF. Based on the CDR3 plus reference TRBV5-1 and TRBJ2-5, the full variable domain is KAGVTQTPRYLIKTRGQQVTLSCSPISGHRSVSWYQQTPGQGLQFLFEYFSETQRNKGNFPGRFSGRQFSNSRSEMNVSTLELGDSALYLCASSLADYLGETQYFGPGTRLLVL.

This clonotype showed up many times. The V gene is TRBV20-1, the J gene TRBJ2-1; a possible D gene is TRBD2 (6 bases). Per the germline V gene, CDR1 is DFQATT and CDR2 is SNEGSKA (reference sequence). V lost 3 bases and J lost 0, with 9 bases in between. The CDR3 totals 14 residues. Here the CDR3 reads CSARDGGSYNEQFF. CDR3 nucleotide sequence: TGCAGTGCTAGGGACGGGGGCTCCTACAATGAGCAGTTCTTC.

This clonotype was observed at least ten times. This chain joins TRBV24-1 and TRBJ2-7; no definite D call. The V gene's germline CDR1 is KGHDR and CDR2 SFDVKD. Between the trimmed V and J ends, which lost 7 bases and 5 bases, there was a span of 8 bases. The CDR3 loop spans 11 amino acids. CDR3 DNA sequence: TGTGCCACCAGCTTTGAGCACGAGCAGTACTTC. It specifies CATSFEHEQYF.